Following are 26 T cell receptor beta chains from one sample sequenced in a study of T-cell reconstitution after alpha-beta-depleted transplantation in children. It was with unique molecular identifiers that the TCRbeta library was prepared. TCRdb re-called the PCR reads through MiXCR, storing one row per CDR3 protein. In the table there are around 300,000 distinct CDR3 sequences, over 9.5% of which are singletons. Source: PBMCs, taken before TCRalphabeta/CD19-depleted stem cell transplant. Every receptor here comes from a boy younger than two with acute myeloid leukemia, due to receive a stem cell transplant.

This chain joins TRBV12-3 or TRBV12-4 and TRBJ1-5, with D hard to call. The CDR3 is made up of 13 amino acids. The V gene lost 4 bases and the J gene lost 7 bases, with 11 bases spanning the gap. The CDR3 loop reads CASSSRRQQPQHF. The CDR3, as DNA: TGTGCCAGCAGTTCGCGCAGACAACAGCCCCAGCATTTT.

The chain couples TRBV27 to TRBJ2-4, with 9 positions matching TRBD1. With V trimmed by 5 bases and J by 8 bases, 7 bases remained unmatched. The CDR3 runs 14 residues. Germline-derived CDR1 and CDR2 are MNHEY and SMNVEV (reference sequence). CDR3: CASSPTGGVDIQYF. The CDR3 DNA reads TGTGCCAGCAGTCCGACAGGGGGGGTGGACATTCAGTACTTC.

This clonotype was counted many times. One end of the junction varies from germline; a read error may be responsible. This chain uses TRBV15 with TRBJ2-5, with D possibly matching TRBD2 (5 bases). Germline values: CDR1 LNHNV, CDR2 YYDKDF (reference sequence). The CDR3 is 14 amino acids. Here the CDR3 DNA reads TGTGCCACCAGCCGAGAGGGCTTCCAAGAGACCCAGTACTTC. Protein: CATSREGFQETQYF.

In DNA, the CDR3 is TGTGCCAGCAGTGAGTCCATCGGGTTCCCCGGGGAGCTGTTTTTT. Translating it yields CASSESIGFPGELFF. The rearrangement joins TRBV6-4 to TRBJ2-2; D remains ambiguous. CDR1 MRHNA and CDR2 SNTAGT come from the germline V gene. Trimming took 3 bases from V and 6 from J, leaving 14 bases between them. The CDR3 is made up of 15 amino acids.

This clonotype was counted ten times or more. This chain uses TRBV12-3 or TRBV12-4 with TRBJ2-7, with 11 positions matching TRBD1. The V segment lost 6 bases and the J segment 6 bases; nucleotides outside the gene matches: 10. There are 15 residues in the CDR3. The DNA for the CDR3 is TGTGCCAGCAGCCCCCGGACAGGGGGCGGTGGCGAGCAGTACTTC. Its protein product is CASSPRTGGGGEQYF.

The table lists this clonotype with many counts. Written as DNA, the CDR3 is TGTGCCAGCAGCCACAGACTAGCCCGTCGGGAGACCCAGTACTTC. Its translation is CASSHRLARRETQYF. The gene calls are TRBV3-1 and TRBJ2-5, with TRBD2 identical over 7 bases. The CDR3 is 15 amino acids. Germline values: CDR1 LGHDT, CDR2 YNNKEL (reference sequence). The J segment lost 5 bases and the V segment lost 3 bases, leaving 9 bases of the junction unmatched.

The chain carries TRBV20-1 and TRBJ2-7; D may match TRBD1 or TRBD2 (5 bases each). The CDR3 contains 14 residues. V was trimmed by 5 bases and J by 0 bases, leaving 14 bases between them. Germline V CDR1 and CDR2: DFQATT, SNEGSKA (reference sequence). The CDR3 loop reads CSARTGTPSYEQYF. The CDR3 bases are TGCAGTGCTCGGACCGGGACGCCCTCCTACGAGCAGTACTTC.

CDR3 nucleotide sequence: TGTGCCTGGATTCTCAGGGGAATGAACACTGAAGCTTTCTTT. Translated: CAWILRGMNTEAFF. This chain uses TRBV30 with TRBJ1-1; possibly TRBD1 for D (6 bases). V dropped 4 bases and J dropped 0 bases, with 12 bases sitting between them. This CDR3 region has 14 residues. Germline assignment: CDR1 GTSNPN and CDR2 SVGIG (reference sequence).

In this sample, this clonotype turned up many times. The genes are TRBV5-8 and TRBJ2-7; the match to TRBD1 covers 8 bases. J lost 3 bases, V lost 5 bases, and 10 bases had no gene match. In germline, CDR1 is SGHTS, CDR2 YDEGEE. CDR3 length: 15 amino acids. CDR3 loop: CASSLWTGIVYEQYF. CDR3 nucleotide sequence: TGTGCCAGCAGTCTTTGGACAGGGATAGTCTACGAGCAGTACTTC.

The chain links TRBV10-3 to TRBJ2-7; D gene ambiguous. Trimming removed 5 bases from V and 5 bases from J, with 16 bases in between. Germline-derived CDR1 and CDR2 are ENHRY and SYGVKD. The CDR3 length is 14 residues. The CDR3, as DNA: TGTGCCATCAGTCCAACCTCGGTTGGGGACGAGCAGTACTTC. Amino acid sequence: CAISPTSVGDEQYF.

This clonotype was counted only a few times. CDR3 amino acids: CAWSPGWNTEAFF. DNA for the CDR3: TGTGCCTGGAGTCCAGGGTGGAACACTGAAGCTTTCTTT. The chain employs TRBV30 and TRBJ1-1, with D perhaps TRBD1 (5 bases). The CDR3 covers 13 residues. Per the germline V gene, CDR1 is GTSNPN and CDR2 is SVGIG (reference sequence). Trimming shortened V by 2 bases and J by 1 base, and 8 bases separated the two germline ends.

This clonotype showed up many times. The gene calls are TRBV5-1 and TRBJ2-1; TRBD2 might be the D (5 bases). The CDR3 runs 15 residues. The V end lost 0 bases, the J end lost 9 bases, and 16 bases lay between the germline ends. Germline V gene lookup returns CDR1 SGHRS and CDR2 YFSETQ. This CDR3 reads CASSLDAGVRAEQFF. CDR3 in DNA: TGCGCCAGCAGCTTGGACGCCGGGGTTAGGGCTGAGCAGTTCTTC.

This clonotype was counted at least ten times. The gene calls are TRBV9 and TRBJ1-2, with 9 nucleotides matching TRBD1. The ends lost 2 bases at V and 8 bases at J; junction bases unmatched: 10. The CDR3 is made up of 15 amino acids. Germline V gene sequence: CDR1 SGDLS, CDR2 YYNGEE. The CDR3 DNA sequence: TGTGCCAGCAGCGTCTCCAGGGACAGGGTTCAAGGCTACACCTTC. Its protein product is CASSVSRDRVQGYTF.

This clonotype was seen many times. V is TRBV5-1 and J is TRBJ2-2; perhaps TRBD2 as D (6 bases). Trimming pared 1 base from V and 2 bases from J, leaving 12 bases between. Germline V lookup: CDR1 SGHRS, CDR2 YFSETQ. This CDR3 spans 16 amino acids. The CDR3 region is CASSLRGGFNTGELFF. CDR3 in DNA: TGCGCCAGCAGCTTGAGGGGAGGATTTAACACCGGGGAGCTGTTTTTT. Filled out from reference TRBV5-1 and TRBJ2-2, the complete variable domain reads KAGVTQTPRYLIKTRGQQVTLSCSPISGHRSVSWYQQTPGQGLQFLFEYFSETQRNKGNFPGRFSGRQFSNSRSEMNVSTLELGDSALYLCASSLRGGFNTGELFFGEGSRLTVL.

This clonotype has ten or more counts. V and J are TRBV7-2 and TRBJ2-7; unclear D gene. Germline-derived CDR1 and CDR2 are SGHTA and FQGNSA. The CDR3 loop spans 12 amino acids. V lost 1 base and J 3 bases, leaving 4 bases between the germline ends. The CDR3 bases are TGTGCCAGCAGCTTAGTGTTCTACGAGCAGTACTTC. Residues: CASSLVFYEQYF.

The DNA for the CDR3 is TGTGCCAGCAGTTCCCGGACTAGCGGGAGCGTCGATGAGCAGTTCTTC. Its protein product is CASSSRTSGSVDEQFF. The chain recombines TRBV12-3 or TRBV12-4 with TRBJ2-1; 13 nucleotides agree with TRBD2. This CDR3 comprises 16 residues. The ends lost 4 bases at V and 8 bases at J; junction bases unmatched: 8.

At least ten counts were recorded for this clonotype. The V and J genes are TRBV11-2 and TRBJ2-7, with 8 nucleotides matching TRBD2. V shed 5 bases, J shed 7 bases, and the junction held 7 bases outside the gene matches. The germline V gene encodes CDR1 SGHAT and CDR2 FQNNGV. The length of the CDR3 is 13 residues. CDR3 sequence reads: CASSPRTSWEQYF. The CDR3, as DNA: TGTGCCAGCAGCCCTCGGACTAGCTGGGAGCAGTACTTC.

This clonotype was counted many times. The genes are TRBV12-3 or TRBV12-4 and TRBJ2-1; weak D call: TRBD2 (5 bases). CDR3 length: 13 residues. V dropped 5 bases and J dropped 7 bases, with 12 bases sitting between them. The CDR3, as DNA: TGTGCCAGCAGTGCCCGGGGTGGGAATGAGCAGTTCTTC. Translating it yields CASSARGGNEQFF.

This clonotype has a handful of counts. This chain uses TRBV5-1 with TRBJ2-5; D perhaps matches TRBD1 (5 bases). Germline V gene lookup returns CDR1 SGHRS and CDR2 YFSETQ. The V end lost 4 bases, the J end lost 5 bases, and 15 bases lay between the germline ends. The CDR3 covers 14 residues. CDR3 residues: CASSPYRTEETQYF. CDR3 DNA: TGCGCCAGCAGCCCTTACAGGACGGAGGAGACCCAGTACTTC.

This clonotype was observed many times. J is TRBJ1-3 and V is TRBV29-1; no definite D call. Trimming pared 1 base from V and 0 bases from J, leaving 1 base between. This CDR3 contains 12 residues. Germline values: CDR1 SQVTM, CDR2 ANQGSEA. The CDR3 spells CSVEGSGNTIYF. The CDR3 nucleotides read TGCAGCGTTGAAGGCTCTGGAAACACCATATATTTT.

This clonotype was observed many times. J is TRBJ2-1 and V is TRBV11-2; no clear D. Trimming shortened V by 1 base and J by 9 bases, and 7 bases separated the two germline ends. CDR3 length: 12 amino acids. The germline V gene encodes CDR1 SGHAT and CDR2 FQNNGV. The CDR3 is CASSLALPEQFF. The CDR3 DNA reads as TGTGCCAGCAGCTTAGCACTTCCTGAGCAGTTCTTC. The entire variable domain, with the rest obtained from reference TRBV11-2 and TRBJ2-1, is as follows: EAGVAQSPRYKIIEKRQSVAFWCNPISGHATLYWYQQILGQGPKLLIQFQNNGVVDDSQLPKDRFSAERLKGVDSTLKIQPAKLEDSAVYLCASSLALPEQFFGPGTRLTVL.

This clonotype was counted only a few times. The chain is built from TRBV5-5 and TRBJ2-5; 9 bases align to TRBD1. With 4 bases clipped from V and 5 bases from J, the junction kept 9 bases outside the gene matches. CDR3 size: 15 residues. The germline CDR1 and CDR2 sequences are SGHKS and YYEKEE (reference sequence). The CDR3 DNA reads TGTGCCAGCAGCAACAACAGGGGGCGCGGGGAGACCCAGTACTTC. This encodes CASSNNRGRGETQYF.

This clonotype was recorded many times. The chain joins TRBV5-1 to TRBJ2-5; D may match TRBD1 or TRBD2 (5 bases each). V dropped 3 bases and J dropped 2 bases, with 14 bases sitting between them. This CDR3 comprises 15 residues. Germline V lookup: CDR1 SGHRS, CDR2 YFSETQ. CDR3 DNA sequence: TGCGCCAGCAGCTCCCAGAGGGGCCCGCAAGAGACCCAGTACTTC. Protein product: CASSSQRGPQETQYF. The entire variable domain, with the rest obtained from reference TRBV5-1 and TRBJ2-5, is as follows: KAGVTQTPRYLIKTRGQQVTLSCSPISGHRSVSWYQQTPGQGLQFLFEYFSETQRNKGNFPGRFSGRQFSNSRSEMNVSTLELGDSALYLCASSSQRGPQETQYFGPGTRLLVL.

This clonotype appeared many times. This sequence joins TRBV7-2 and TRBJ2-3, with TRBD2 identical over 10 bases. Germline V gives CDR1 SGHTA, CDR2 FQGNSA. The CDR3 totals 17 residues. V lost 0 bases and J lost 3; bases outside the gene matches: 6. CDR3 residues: CASSLASSGSRTDTQYF. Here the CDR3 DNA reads TGTGCCAGCAGCTTAGCGTCTAGCGGGAGTAGGACAGATACGCAGTATTTT.

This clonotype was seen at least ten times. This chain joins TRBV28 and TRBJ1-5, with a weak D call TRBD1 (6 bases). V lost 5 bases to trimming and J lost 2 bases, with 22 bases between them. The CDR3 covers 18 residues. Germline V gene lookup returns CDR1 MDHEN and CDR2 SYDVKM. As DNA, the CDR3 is TGTGCCAGCAGTACTATCATCCCAGGGGCGTTAGGCAATCAGCCCCAGCATTTT. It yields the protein CASSTIIPGALGNQPQHF. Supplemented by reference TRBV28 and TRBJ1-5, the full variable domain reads DVKVTQSSRYLVKRTGEKVFLECVQDMDHENMFWYRQDPGLGLRLIYFSYDVKMKEKGDIPEGYSVSREKKERFSLILESASTNQTSMYLCASSTIIPGALGNQPQHFGDGTRLSIL.

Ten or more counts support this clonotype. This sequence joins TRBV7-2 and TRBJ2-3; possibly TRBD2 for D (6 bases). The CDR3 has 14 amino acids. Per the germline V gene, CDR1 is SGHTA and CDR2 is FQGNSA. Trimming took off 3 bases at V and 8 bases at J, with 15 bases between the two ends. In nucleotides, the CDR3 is TGTGCCAGCAGCTTCCCCGCGATGCGGGGTACGCAGTATTTT. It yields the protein CASSFPAMRGTQYF.